This is a list of T cell receptor beta chains from one sample in a study of Graves' ophthalmopathy and Graves' hyperthyroidism. Using its own MiXCR run on the multiplex PCR reads, TCRdb lists one record per CDR3 protein. Of around 600,000 distinct CDR3 sequences in the sample, approximately 39% were seen once. The sample taken for sequencing was peripheral blood. These receptors all stem from an adult man with Graves' ophthalmopathy. The CDR3 runs from the conserved cysteine through the conserved F or W.

V | length | CDR3
TRBV4-2 | 15 | CASSPGSSMNQPQHF
TRBV9 | 14 | CASSVDAGGETQYF
TRBV20-1 | 13 | CSARTQGNTEAFF
TRBV2 | 14 | CASSDRREGYEQYF
TRBV5-4 | 15 | CASSQLMGQNTEAFF
TRBV2 | 14 | CASSEEGMNTEAFF
TRBV19 | 14 | CASRPGGEGYGYTF
TRBV15 | 15 | CATSSTVKGTYEQYF
TRBV7-2 | 15 | CASSFTGDGSYEQYF
TRBV7-8 | 15 | CASSRGQVGNQPQHF
TRBV24-1 | 12 | CATSARGQEAFF
TRBV20-1 | 15 | CSARRGTGLNSPLHF
TRBV2 | 14 | CASSEVTSDAEAFF
TRBV7-3 | 17 | CASSLFSRVGNTGELFF
TRBV10-3 | 15 | CASSYSATSSYEQYF
TRBV4-3 | 17 | CASSQDPRDNLNYGYTF
TRBV7-9 | 15 | CASSFTGQINSPLHF
TRBV20-1 | 14 | CSAPAYREDYGYTF
TRBV25-1 | 15 | CASSQGTGPNYGYTF
TRBV10-3 | 13 | CAISDETRQPQHF
TRBV7-2 | 14 | CASSFRTDNYGYTF
TRBV7-2 | 16 | CASSQRRDAGGEKLFF
TRBV25-1 | 11 | CASLEGEKLFF
TRBV24-1 | 14 | CATDTPEMGTEAFF
TRBV9 | 14 | CASSVSPGNEKLFF
TRBV7-2 | 16 | CASSSLGGGAYNEQFF
TRBV9 | 14 | CVSSSSGLNTEAFF
TRBV6-6 | 12 | CASRATFYGYTF
TRBV9 | 15 | CASSGEEGSSYEQYF
TRBV6-2/TRBV6-3 | 13 | CASSYSDGYEQYF
TRBV25-1 | 15 | CASSESSTGGVGYTF
TRBV10-2 | 16 | CASSQGQGGGYYGYTF
TRBV2 | 14 | CASSRRDSTSEQYF
TRBV20-1 | 16 | CSAGPPGLAGGYEQYF
TRBV29-1 | 8 | CSGGGYTF
TRBV4-1 | 16 | CASSQGFLQGAEKLFF